This T cell receptor beta chain originates from a study of blood T cell repertoires in COVID-19. Study processing details: Estimation of nucleated cell counts relied on the amplification of reference gene primers. This table comes from immunoSEQ multiplex PCR, and its TCRdb copy is limited to in-frame clones, with some not included. V, J and clone size are those of that table, while D and trimming were read from the DNA. The data contain hundreds of thousands of clones, 70% to 90% of them singletons. This CDR3 is built from 17 residues. CDR1 SGDLS and CDR2 YYNGEE come from the germline V gene. After removal of 4 bases from V and 5 bases from J, the junction contained 9 bases not matched to a gene.

The sequenced sample was peripheral blood. The receptor was isolated from a woman aged 25 to 39 with acute or convalescent COVID-19. The V gene is TRBV9, the J gene TRBJ2-2, with TRBD2 identical over 12 bases. This CDR3 reads CASSPQTSGRLTGELFF. The DNA of the CDR3 is TGTGCCAGCAGCCCCCAGACTAGCGGGAGATTAACCGGGGAGCTGTTTTTT.